One sample yielded the 12 T cell receptor beta chains listed below, sequenced in a study of cytomegalovirus exposure and HLA in healthy donors. PCR was performed using 60 Vbeta and 13 Jbeta primers. Measured with immunoSEQ multiplex PCR; TCRdb has only the in-frame clones, and not every one. The specimen's table records 150,000 to 200,000 clones. The material sequenced was PBMCs. The source of these receptors is a man aged 25 to 45 in good health and CMV-seronegative.

This sequence joins TRBV5-4 and TRBJ2-5; D not resolved. The J call could be wrong; TRBJ2-7 is a better fit for the DNA end. This CDR3 is built from 13 residues. The V gene's germline CDR1 is SGHNT and CDR2 YYREEE (reference sequence). Here the CDR3 reads CASSLGLGYEQYF. The CDR3 DNA sequence: TGTGCCAGCAGCTTGGGACTTGGCTACGAGCAGTACTTC.

V and J are TRBV29-1 and TRBJ2-5; TRBD1 matches 8 bases. There are 12 residues in the CDR3. Germline V gene sequence: CDR1 SQVTM, CDR2 ANQGSEA. V shed 7 bases and J 3 bases; nucleotides not matched to a gene: 4. In DNA, the CDR3 is TGCAGCGGGGGACAGGAGAAAGAGACCCAGTACTTC. Protein product: CSGGQEKETQYF.

The chain links TRBV25-1 to TRBJ2-7; tentatively, D is TRBD2 (6 bases). CDR3 length equals 13 residues. Per germline, CDR1 MGHDK and CDR2 SYGVNS. Deletions cut 5 bases from V and 1 base from J, with 9 bases between. CDR3 sequence reads: CASSPGGSYEQYF. Here the CDR3 DNA reads TGTGCCAGCAGTCCCGGAGGGTCCTACGAGCAGTACTTC.

The rearrangement joins TRBV2 to TRBJ2-7; 9 bases agree with TRBD2. V was pared by 4 bases and J by 4 bases, with 8 bases of the junction left unmatched. The CDR3 totals 15 residues. Germline CDR1 and CDR2: SNHLY and FYNNEI. The chain's CDR3 is CASSGRLAASYEQYF. The CDR3 DNA is TGTGCCAGCAGTGGCAGACTAGCGGCCTCGTACGAGCAGTACTTC.

The chain combines TRBV7-3 with TRBJ2-7; TRBD2 matches at 11 bases. The V and J ends lost 5 bases and 2 bases, in that order; junction bases with no gene match: 5. Germline V gives CDR1 SGHTA, CDR2 FQGTGA. This CDR3 region has 15 residues. In DNA, the CDR3 is TGTGCCAGCAGCCCCGGGACTAGCGGTACCTACGAGCAGTACTTC. Protein product: CASSPGTSGTYEQYF.

The chain couples TRBV6-1 to TRBJ1-5, with D possibly matching TRBD1 (5 bases). The CDR3 contains 15 residues. Trimming shortened V by 6 bases and J by 4 bases, and 16 bases separated the two germline ends. Germline assignment: CDR1 MNHNS and CDR2 SASEGT. CDR3 protein: CASRPIDSNNQPQHF. The CDR3 region has the DNA TGTGCCAGCAGGCCGATTGACAGTAATAATCAGCCCCAGCATTTT.

V usage is TRBV19 and J usage is TRBJ2-1, with 7 positions matching TRBD2. The CDR3 consists of 16 residues. The V gene end was trimmed by 7 bases and the J gene end by 3 bases; junction bases not matched to a gene: 12. Looked up from germline, CDR1 is LNHDA and CDR2 is SQIVND (reference sequence). The CDR3 is CASTPGRGLFYNEQFF. As DNA, the CDR3 is TGTGCCAGTACTCCAGGGAGGGGCCTTTTCTACAATGAGCAGTTCTTC.

This sequence joins TRBV11-3 and TRBJ2-3; D gene uncertain. CDR3 length: 12 amino acids. Trimming left V 1 base short and J 7 bases short, with 6 bases between. Looked up from germline, CDR1 is SGHNT and CDR2 is YENEEA. The DNA of the CDR3 is TGTGCCAGCAGCTTAGGGGCGAATACGCAGTATTTT. Amino acids: CASSLGANTQYF.

The genes are TRBV29-1 and TRBJ2-1; TRBD2 matches 13 bases. The CDR3 consists of 15 residues. Losses at the gene ends were 8 bases for V and 9 bases for J; bases not matched to a gene: 13. From germline, CDR1 is SQVTM and CDR2 ANQGSEA. CDR3 in DNA: TGCAGCACTGCCCACGGGACTAGCGGGATGGGTGAGCAGTTCTTC. It codes for CSTAHGTSGMGEQFF.

This sequence joins TRBV30 and TRBJ1-5; 9 bases match TRBD1. Unmatched junction bases numbered 3, after V lost 2 bases and J lost 4 bases. CDR3 length equals 14 residues. Germline CDR1 and CDR2: GTSNPN and SVGIG (reference sequence). CDR3: CAWSTGTGNQPQHF. The DNA of the CDR3 is TGTGCCTGGAGTACCGGGACAGGGAATCAGCCCCAGCATTTT. The complete variable domain, with remaining parts taken from reference TRBV30 and TRBJ1-5, reads SQTIHQWPATLVQPVGSPLSLECTVEGTSNPNLYWYRQAAGRGLQLLFYSVGIGQISSEVPQNLSASRPQDRQFILSSKKLLLSDSGFYLCAWSTGTGNQPQHFGDGTRLSIL.

This chain uses TRBV14 with TRBJ2-7; 8 bases are a match to TRBD2. This CDR3 comprises 15 residues. Per germline, CDR1 SGHDN and CDR2 FVKESK. J gave up 3 bases and V 3 bases, and 7 bases lay outside the gene matches. CDR3 loop: CASSHPPGGGYEQYF. In DNA form, the CDR3 reads TGTGCCAGCAGCCACCCCCCGGGGGGGGGCTACGAGCAGTACTTC.

The chain joins TRBV9 to TRBJ2-7; 9 nucleotides agree with TRBD1. Per germline, CDR1 SGDLS and CDR2 YYNGEE. This CDR3 is built from 16 residues. J lost 7 bases, V lost 1 base, and 12 bases had no gene match. CDR3 sequence: CASSVSPGQGRLEQYF. As DNA, the CDR3 is TGTGCCAGCAGCGTATCACCGGGACAGGGAAGGTTAGAGCAGTACTTC.